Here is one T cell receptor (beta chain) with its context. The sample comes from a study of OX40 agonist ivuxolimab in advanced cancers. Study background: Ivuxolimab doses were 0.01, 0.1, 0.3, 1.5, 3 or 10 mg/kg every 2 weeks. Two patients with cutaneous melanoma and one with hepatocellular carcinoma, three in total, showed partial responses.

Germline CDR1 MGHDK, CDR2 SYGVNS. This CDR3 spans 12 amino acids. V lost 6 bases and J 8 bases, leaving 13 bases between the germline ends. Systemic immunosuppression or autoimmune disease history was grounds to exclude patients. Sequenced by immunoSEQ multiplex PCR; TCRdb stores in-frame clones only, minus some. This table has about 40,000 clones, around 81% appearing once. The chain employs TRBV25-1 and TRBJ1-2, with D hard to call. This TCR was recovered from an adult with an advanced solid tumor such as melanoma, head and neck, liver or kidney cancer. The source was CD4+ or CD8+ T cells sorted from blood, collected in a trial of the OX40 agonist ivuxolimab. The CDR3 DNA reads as TGTGCCAGCAGGGACCCCCGTGGAGGCTACACCTTC. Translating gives CASRDPRGGYTF.